The sequence of this T cell receptor beta chain was determined in a study of early T cells in non-severe SARS-CoV-2 infection. Study information: Chains were unpaired, as sequencing was done on bulk RNA from unsorted whole blood. Points from the study as a whole: Matches to VDJdb favored anti-spike CD8 responses and missed private and CD4 specificities.

At least ten counts were recorded for this clonotype. Its antigen remains unidentified. Looked up from germline, CDR1 is SGHRS and CDR2 is YFSETQ. This CDR3 is 15 amino acids long. Losses at the gene ends were 0 bases for V and 4 bases for J; bases not matched to a gene: 4. TCRdb re-called the 5' RACE reads with MiXCR, one entry per CDR3 protein. The table records some 30,000 distinct CDR3 sequences, under 6.5% of them present only once. This clonotype originated in an adult who was a healthcare worker with PCR-confirmed SARS-CoV-2 infection or an uninfected control (not recorded which). Sequenced: whole blood. The rearrangement uses TRBV5-1 and TRBJ2-1, with 7 bases matching TRBD2. The CDR3 spells CASSLGTSEYNEQFF. CDR3 DNA: TGCGCCAGCAGCTTGGGGACTAGTGAATACAATGAGCAGTTCTTC.